Below are 15 T cell receptor beta chains sequenced from a single sample in a study of blood T cell repertoires in COVID-19. Profiled with immunoSEQ multiplex PCR; TCRdb holds only in-frame clones, not every one. Of 190,000 or so clones listed, approximately 78% are singletons. The sample taken for sequencing was PBMCs or T cells enriched from blood (not recorded which). The receptors were sampled from a man aged 35 to 55 who had recovered from COVID-19.

This chain connects TRBV28 to TRBJ2-7; 8 positions agree with TRBD2. CDR3 length equals 15 residues. CDR1 and CDR2 (germline): MDHEN, SYDVKM. The V segment lost 5 bases and the J segment 6 bases; nucleotides outside the gene matches: 12. CDR3 sequence reads: CASSPTGLVPLEQYF. The CDR3 nucleotides are TGTGCCAGCAGTCCCACGGGACTAGTCCCCCTCGAGCAGTACTTC.

The rearrangement joins TRBV10-3 to TRBJ1-1, with a possible D match to TRBD1 (5 bases). Trimming removed 5 bases from V and 3 bases from J, with 13 bases in between. The CDR3 is 14 residues long. Germline values: CDR1 ENHRY, CDR2 SYGVKD. In DNA form, the CDR3 reads TGTGCCATCAGTCCTCGACAGTCCCACACTGAAGCTTTCTTT. Translated: CAISPRQSHTEAFF.

The rearrangement joins TRBV6-1 to TRBJ2-3, with TRBD2 identical over 10 bases. V dropped 0 bases and J dropped 5; count of bases not matched to a gene: 5. Germline values: CDR1 MNHNS, CDR2 SASEGT. This CDR3 is built from 16 residues. The CDR3 reads CASSEARASGGDTQYF. In DNA, the CDR3 is TGTGCCAGCAGTGAAGCGCGCGCTAGCGGGGGAGATACGCAGTATTTT.

The chain recombines TRBV7-3 with TRBJ2-3; the match to TRBD1 covers 9 bases. Looked up from germline, CDR1 is SGHTA and CDR2 is FQGTGA. V lost 5 bases and J lost 0; bases outside the gene matches: 6. This CDR3 is built from 16 residues. The CDR3 nucleotides are TGTGCCAGCAGCCCTGGGACAGGGCTAAGCACAGATACGCAGTATTTT. Amino acids: CASSPGTGLSTDTQYF. The full variable domain, rest sourced from reference TRBV7-3 and TRBJ2-3, is GAGVSQTPSNKVTEKGKYVELRCDPISGHTALYWYRQSLGQGPEFLIYFQGTGAADDSGLPNDRFFAVRPEGSVSTLKIQRTERGDSAVYLCASSPGTGLSTDTQYFGPGTRLTVL.

The chain carries TRBV9 and TRBJ2-5, with D maybe TRBD1 (6 bases). From germline, CDR1 is SGDLS and CDR2 YYNGEE. The CDR3 totals 13 residues. Trimming cost V 4 bases and J 5 bases, with 12 bases left between them. CDR3 residues: CASSSQGWETQYF. The CDR3 coding sequence is TGTGCCAGCAGCTCACAGGGCTGGGAGACCCAGTACTTC.

The V and J genes are TRBV5-4 and TRBJ2-6; D might be TRBD2 (5 bases). Germline V gives CDR1 SGHNT, CDR2 YYREEE (reference sequence). The CDR3 has 18 amino acids. V lost 4 bases and J lost 5, with 22 bases in between. The CDR3 DNA follows: TGTGCCAGCAGCCCGGCCCCCCTCGCTAGCTTACGGGCCAACGTCCTGACTTTC. Protein sequence: CASSPAPLASLRANVLTF.

V usage is TRBV29-1 and J usage is TRBJ1-4, with 7 bases aligning to TRBD1. This CDR3 comprises 13 residues. The V gene's germline CDR1 is SQVTM and CDR2 ANQGSEA. Trimming removed 4 bases from V and 4 bases from J; junction bases left unmatched: 3. In DNA form, the CDR3 reads TGCAGCGTTGGGACAGGAAATAATGAAAAACTGTTTTTT. Translated: CSVGTGNNEKLFF.

The chain joins TRBV9 to TRBJ1-2; D is ambiguous. CDR1 is SGDLS and CDR2 is YYNGEE in the germline V gene. This CDR3 contains 13 residues. V lost 0 bases and J 3 bases, leaving 6 bases between the germline ends. The CDR3 sequence: CASSVGQYYGYTF. Here the CDR3 DNA reads TGTGCCAGCAGCGTAGGGCAGTACTATGGCTACACCTTC.

V gene TRBV9 combines with J gene TRBJ2-4; 14 nucleotides agree with TRBD2. CDR1 and CDR2 from the germline V gene are SGDLS and YYNGEE. The V segment lost 3 bases and the J segment 6 bases; nucleotides outside the gene matches: 5. The CDR3 is made up of 16 amino acids. CDR3 region: CASSAGTSGRGNIQYF. DNA of the CDR3: TGTGCCAGCAGCGCCGGGACTAGCGGGAGAGGAAACATTCAGTACTTC.

V gene TRBV7-9 combines with J gene TRBJ2-5; D ambiguous. V was shortened by 4 bases and J by 2 bases, with 11 bases between the two germline ends. Per the germline V gene, CDR1 is SEHNR and CDR2 is FQNEAQ (reference sequence). This CDR3 spans 14 amino acids. The CDR3 protein is CASSYSTEQETQYF. CDR3 nucleotides: TGTGCCAGCAGCTACAGTACAGAGCAAGAGACCCAGTACTTC.

The gene calls are TRBV30 and TRBJ2-7, with TRBD1 as a possible D gene (5 bases). Trimming shortened V by 3 bases and J by 0 bases, and 15 bases separated the two germline ends. This CDR3 contains 15 residues. CDR1 and CDR2 (germline): GTSNPN, SVGIG (reference sequence). The CDR3 spells CAWRVEPTDSYEQYF. The CDR3 DNA reads TGTGCCTGGAGGGTAGAACCGACAGACTCCTACGAGCAGTACTTC.

The J gene is TRBJ2-2, the V gene TRBV15; weak D call: TRBD2 (5 bases). V shed 0 bases and J shed 0 bases, with 11 bases lying between them. The CDR3 covers 17 residues. Per germline, CDR1 LNHNV and CDR2 YYDKDF (reference sequence). The CDR3 spells CATSRERRQPNTGELFF. The CDR3, as DNA: TGTGCCACCAGCAGAGAAAGGAGGCAGCCGAACACCGGGGAGCTGTTTTTT.

The genes are TRBV9 and TRBJ1-1; D ambiguous. This CDR3 spans 13 amino acids. The V end was cut by 4 bases, the J end by 3 bases, with 10 bases between. Germline CDR1 SGDLS, CDR2 YYNGEE. This CDR3 reads CASSKGEYTEAFF. DNA for the CDR3: TGTGCCAGCAGCAAGGGAGAGTACACTGAAGCTTTCTTT.

This clone was detected once. The rearrangement uses TRBV5-5 and TRBJ1-3; the D gene is possibly TRBD1 (6 bases). V lost 0 bases and J lost 4, with 11 bases in between. Germline lookup yields CDR1 SGHKS and CDR2 YYEKEE (reference sequence). The CDR3 is 15 residues long. The CDR3 region is CASSLEWGQGNTIYF. In DNA form, the CDR3 reads TGTGCCAGCAGCTTGGAGTGGGGGCAGGGAAACACCATATATTTT.

This clone has just a few counts. This rearrangement joins TRBV2 to TRBJ2-7; 10 bases are shared with TRBD2. Germline loops: CDR1 SNHLY, CDR2 FYNNEI. The junction had 13 bases not matched to a gene; V was cut back by 4 bases and J by 7 bases. This CDR3 is 16 amino acids long. This CDR3 reads CASSGRRSGRVGEQYF. The DNA for the CDR3 is TGTGCCAGCAGTGGCCGGAGAAGCGGGAGGGTGGGGGAGCAGTACTTC.